This TCR beta chain comes out of a study of early T cells in non-severe SARS-CoV-2 infection. Study-wide background: Chains stayed unpaired after sequencing of bulk RNA from unsorted whole blood.

Researchers attached unique molecular identifiers to individual cDNA molecules. TCRdb analysed the 5' RACE reads with MiXCR anew, one entry per CDR3 protein. The table records 71,000 or so distinct CDR3 sequences, approximately 15% of them present only once. Study-level results: VDJdb matches were skewed toward anti-spike CD8 T cell responses.

The CDR3 consists of 16 residues. CDR1 MGHRA and CDR2 YSYEKL come from the germline V gene. The germline V and J ends were trimmed by 1 base and 1 base, with 13 bases remaining between them. Concerning this clonotype: The target antigen is unknown.

The chain links TRBV4-1 to TRBJ2-5; a weak D match, TRBD1 (6 bases). Source material: whole blood. The clonotype was recovered from an adult who was a healthcare worker with PCR-confirmed SARS-CoV-2 infection or an uninfected control (not recorded which). The CDR3 loop is CASSQAGVVGQETQYF. The CDR3 bases are TGCGCCAGCAGCCAAGCAGGGGTAGTCGGCCAAGAGACCCAGTACTTC.